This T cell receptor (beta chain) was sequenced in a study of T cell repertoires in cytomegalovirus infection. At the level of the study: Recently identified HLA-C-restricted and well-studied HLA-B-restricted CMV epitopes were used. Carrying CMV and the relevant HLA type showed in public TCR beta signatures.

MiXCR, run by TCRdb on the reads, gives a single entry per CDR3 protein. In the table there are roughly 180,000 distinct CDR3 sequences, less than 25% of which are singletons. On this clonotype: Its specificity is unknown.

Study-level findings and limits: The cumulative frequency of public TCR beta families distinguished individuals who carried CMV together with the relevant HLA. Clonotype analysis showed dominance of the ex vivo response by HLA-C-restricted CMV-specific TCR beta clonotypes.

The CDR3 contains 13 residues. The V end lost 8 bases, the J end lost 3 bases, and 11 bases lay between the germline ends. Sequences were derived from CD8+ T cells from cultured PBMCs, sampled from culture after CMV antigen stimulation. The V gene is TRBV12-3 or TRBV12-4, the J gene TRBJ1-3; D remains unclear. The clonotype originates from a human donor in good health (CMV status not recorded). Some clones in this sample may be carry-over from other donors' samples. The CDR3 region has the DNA TGTGCCAGCGCAACAGAAAATGGAAACACCATATATTTT. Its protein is CASATENGNTIYF.